What follows are 18 T cell receptor beta chains derived from one specimen sequenced in a study of T cell responses to AZD1222 COVID-19 vaccine. The protocol was immunoSEQ multiplex PCR, while the TCRdb copy is restricted to in-frame clones and leaves out a portion. Among about 130,000 clones listed, 80% to 90% were seen once. This material consisted of peripheral blood, taken on day 0 of AZD1222 vaccination. These receptor sequences come from an adult in good health.

The chain has TRBV23-1 and TRBJ1-5; D is perhaps TRBD1 (5 bases). TRBV23-1 is an ORF, with its function uncertain. CDR3 length equals 15 residues. V was pared by 2 bases and J by 6 bases, with 14 bases between. As DNA, the CDR3 is TGCGCCAGCAGTCAACCCGGGCAGGGAAGTCAGCCCCAGCATTTT. It specifies CASSQPGQGSQPQHF.

Here the CDR3 DNA reads TGTGCCAGCAGCCGGGGCCCTAGGAGGGAAAAACTGTTTTTT. This sequence encodes CASSRGPRREKLFF. The rearrangement joins TRBV3-1 (or the pseudogene TRBV3-2) to TRBJ1-4, with D perhaps TRBD1 (5 bases). Trimming pared 4 bases from V and 8 bases from J, leaving 14 bases between. The CDR3 has 14 residues. Germline V gene data show CDR1 as LGHDT and CDR2 as YNNKEL (reference sequence).

This sequence joins TRBV19 and TRBJ1-1; 9 bases fit TRBD1. This CDR3 contains 16 residues. Looked up from germline, CDR1 is LNHDA and CDR2 is SQIVND (reference sequence). V lost 6 bases, J lost 0 bases, and 8 bases stayed unmatched. CDR3 sequence reads: CASRGGQGVLNTEAFF. CDR3 nucleotide sequence: TGTGCCAGTAGAGGGGGACAGGGCGTATTGAACACTGAAGCTTTCTTT.

V gene TRBV7-6 combines with J gene TRBJ2-1; 11 bases match TRBD2. V lost 5 bases and J lost 1; bases outside the gene matches: 7. CDR1 and CDR2 (germline): SGHVS, FNYEAQ. This CDR3 spans 17 amino acids. Here the CDR3 reads CASSRLAGGTSYNEQFF. The CDR3 region has the DNA TGTGCCAGCAGCCGATTAGCGGGGGGGACTTCCTACAATGAGCAGTTCTTC.

The chain links TRBV3-1 (or the pseudogene TRBV3-2) to TRBJ2-7, with TRBD2 identical over 8 bases. Germline assignment: CDR1 LGHDT and CDR2 YNNKEL (reference sequence). V lost 1 base to trimming and J lost 6 bases; unmatched junction nucleotides: 11. The CDR3 loop spans 16 amino acids. Written as DNA, the CDR3 is TGTGCCAGCAGCCAAGGATCAAGCGGGAGCATTTGCGAGCAGTACTTC. Its translation: CASSQGSSGSICEQYF.

The chain has TRBV24-1 and TRBJ2-1; TRBD2 matches at 10 bases. The germline gives CDR1 KGHDR, CDR2 SFDVKD. V shed 6 bases, J shed 0 bases, and the junction held 7 bases outside the gene matches. This CDR3 spans 17 amino acids. The CDR3 is CATSSYPSGSSYNEQFF. In DNA, the CDR3 is TGTGCCACCAGTAGCTATCCTAGCGGGAGCTCCTACAATGAGCAGTTCTTC.

The gene calls are TRBV2 and TRBJ2-5, with 7 positions matching TRBD2. Germline trimming cut 3 bases from V and 5 bases from J; bases unmatched to any gene: 12. Looked up from germline, CDR1 is SNHLY and CDR2 is FYNNEI. There are 16 residues in the CDR3. The CDR3 loop is CASSELSGGVGETQYF. DNA of the CDR3: TGTGCCAGCAGTGAGCTGAGTGGGGGGGTCGGCGAGACCCAGTACTTC.

This chain links TRBV19 with TRBJ1-1; 7 bases fit TRBD1. V shed 6 bases and J 2 bases; nucleotides not matched to a gene: 9. In germline, CDR1 is LNHDA, CDR2 SQIVND (reference sequence). The CDR3 covers 15 residues. The CDR3: CASSTYRQGNTEAFF. CDR3 nucleotides: TGTGCCAGTAGCACCTACCGACAGGGCAACACTGAAGCTTTCTTT.

The gene calls are TRBV30 and TRBJ1-4; 8 nucleotides match TRBD1. V lost 3 bases and J lost 7; bases outside the gene matches: 10. The CDR3 consists of 15 residues. Germline loops: CDR1 GTSNPN, CDR2 SVGIG (reference sequence). The CDR3 DNA reads TGTGCCTGGAGAGGACCGGGACAGGCCCTTGAAAAACTGTTTTTT. This sequence encodes CAWRGPGQALEKLFF.

The J gene is TRBJ1-5, the V gene TRBV5-5; the D is unclear. V was clipped by 2 bases and J by 2 bases, with 11 bases between them. CDR3 size: 15 residues. CDR1 is SGHKS, CDR2 YYEKEE, per germline (reference sequence). The DNA of the CDR3 is TGTGCCAGCAGCTTCGGAATTCGGGGCAATCAGCCCCAGCATTTT. Residues: CASSFGIRGNQPQHF.

This chain links TRBV12-3 or TRBV12-4 with TRBJ2-7, with D perhaps TRBD2 (6 bases). The V end was cut by 4 bases, the J end by 4 bases, with 11 bases between. This CDR3 is built from 13 residues. CDR3 in DNA: TGTGCCAGCAGTTCTGGGGGGAGGTACGAGCAGTACTTC. It encodes CASSSGGRYEQYF.

The V and J genes are TRBV7-8 and TRBJ1-3; weak D call: TRBD1 (6 bases). With 7 bases removed from V and 7 bases from J, the gap between germline ends came to 14 bases. The germline CDR1 and CDR2 sequences are SGHVS and FQNEAQ. CDR3 length: 13 residues. The CDR3 DNA sequence: TGTGCCAGCACCTTGGGACAAGGGAACACCATATATTTT. Its translation is CASTLGQGNTIYF.

The J gene is TRBJ1-5, the V gene TRBV3-1 (or the pseudogene TRBV3-2), with D tentatively TRBD1 (5 bases). In germline, CDR1 is LGHDT, CDR2 YNNKEL (reference sequence). The V and J ends lost 0 bases and 7 bases respectively, with 13 bases between them. The CDR3 is 15 residues long. The chain's CDR3 is CASSQDVGARQPQHF. CDR3 nucleotide sequence: TGTGCCAGCAGCCAAGATGTAGGGGCGCGACAGCCCCAGCATTTT.

Comment on this clone: Compared with germline, one end of the junction differs, possibly owing to a read error. The V and J genes are TRBV7-2 and TRBJ2-1, with 9 positions matching TRBD2. CDR1 and CDR2 (germline): SGHTA, FQGNSA. CDR3 length: 16 amino acids. CDR3 in amino acids: CASSLGALSTSGLSVF. CDR3 coding DNA: TGTGCCAGCAGCTTAGGGGCCCTCTCGACTAGCGGACTTAGTGTCTTC.

The chain couples TRBV4-1 to TRBJ2-4; 7 bases agree with TRBD2. The germline V gene has CDR1 MGHRA and CDR2 YSYEKL. The CDR3 length is 16 residues. J was trimmed by 4 bases and V by 0 bases; bases with no gene match: 6. CDR3 bases: TGCGCCAGCAGCCAAGATCAGGCGGGAGTGAAAAACATTCAGTACTTC. This encodes CASSQDQAGVKNIQYF.

This clone was recorded only once. CDR3 in amino acids: CASSPPGGYGYTF. As DNA, the CDR3 is TGTGCCAGCAGTCCCCCGGGAGGGTATGGCTACACCTTC. The chain links TRBV27 to TRBJ1-2; D uncertain. The CDR3 has 13 amino acids. V was pared by 5 bases and J by 5 bases, with 12 bases between. CDR1 and CDR2 (germline): MNHEY, SMNVEV (reference sequence).

This clone occurred a few times. This chain connects TRBV3-1 (or the pseudogene TRBV3-2) to TRBJ2-5; 9 nucleotides align to TRBD1. Germline V gene sequence: CDR1 LGHDT, CDR2 YNNKEL (reference sequence). This CDR3 contains 16 residues. The trim removed 4 bases at V and 2 bases at J, leaving 8 bases unmatched. CDR3 loop: CASSPRGQGRQETQYF. The CDR3 nucleotides read TGTGCCAGCAGCCCCCGGGGACAGGGACGGCAAGAGACCCAGTACTTC.

V usage is TRBV18 and J usage is TRBJ2-3; tentatively, D is TRBD1 (5 bases). The CDR3 spans 15 residues. V gave up 1 base and J gave up 2 bases, with 10 bases separating them. Germline assignment: CDR1 KGHSH and CDR2 LQKENI. This chain's CDR3 is CASSPQGSVTDTQYF. For the CDR3, the DNA is TGTGCCAGCTCACCACAGGGGTCAGTCACAGATACGCAGTATTTT.